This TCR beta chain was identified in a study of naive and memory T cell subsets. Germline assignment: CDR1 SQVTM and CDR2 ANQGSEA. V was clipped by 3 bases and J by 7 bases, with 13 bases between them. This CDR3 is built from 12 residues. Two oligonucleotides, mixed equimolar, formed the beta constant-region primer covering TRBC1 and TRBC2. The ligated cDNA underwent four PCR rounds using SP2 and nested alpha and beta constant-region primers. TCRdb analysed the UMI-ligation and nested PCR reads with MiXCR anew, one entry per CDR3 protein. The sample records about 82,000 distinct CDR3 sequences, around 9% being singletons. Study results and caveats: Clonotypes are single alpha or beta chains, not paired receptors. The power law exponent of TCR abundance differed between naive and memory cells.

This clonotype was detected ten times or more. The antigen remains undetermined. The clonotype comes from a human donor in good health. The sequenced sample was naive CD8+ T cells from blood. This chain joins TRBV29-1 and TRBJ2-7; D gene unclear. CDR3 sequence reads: CSVEIGPGEQYF. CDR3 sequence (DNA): TGCAGCGTTGAGATCGGTCCCGGAGAGCAGTACTTC.